A single TCR beta chain is shown here with its context. Its antigen is as yet unknown. This entry is derived from a study of T cell repertoires in aging, cancer and after chemotherapy. TCR beta rearrangements were amplified from peripheral blood genomic DNA. Study-level points and caveats: Median generation probability rose over the chemotherapy interval in each cancer cohort, suggesting rebound thymic output.

Multiplex touch-down PCR with TRB-A/B primers amplified rearranged V-D-J TRB sequences. One entry per CDR3 protein results from TCRdb running MiXCR on the multiplex PCR reads. Of 9,000 to 13,000 distinct CDR3 sequences detected, about 31% appear once; the ten largest clones hold roughly 19%. This receptor was obtained from a human donor in good health. The donor label of this sample is uncertain. Material: blood.

The DNA of the CDR3 is TGCGCCAGCAGCTTGCTAGGACAGGGGAATCACAATGAGCAGTTCTTC. This encodes CASSLLGQGNHNEQFF. V is TRBV5-1 and J is TRBJ2-1; TRBD1 aligns across 9 bases. This CDR3 contains 16 residues. V lost 1 base to trimming and J lost 5 bases; unmatched junction nucleotides: 7. Germline V lookup: CDR1 SGHRS, CDR2 YFSETQ. Drawing the rest from reference TRBV5-1 and TRBJ2-1, the complete variable domain is KAGVTQTPRYLIKTRGQQVTLSCSPISGHRSVSWYQQTPGQGLQFLFEYFSETQRNKGNFPGRFSGRQFSNSRSEMNVSTLELGDSALYLCASSLLGQGNHNEQFFGPGTRLTVL.